This entry is about one T cell receptor (beta chain). Sequenced by immunoSEQ multiplex PCR; TCRdb stores in-frame clones only, minus some. The table records some 130,000 clones, roughly 90% of them present only once. V shed 4 bases and J 5 bases; nucleotides not matched to a gene: 7. Germline values: CDR1 SGHNT, CDR2 YYREEE (reference sequence). This CDR3 comprises 14 residues. The record originates from a study of control samples from healthy donors and cancer patients. The chain is built from TRBV5-4 and TRBJ2-5, with 8 bases fitting TRBD2. Sequencing used blood. The sequence came from a man younger than 35 in good health. The CDR3 DNA is TGTGCCAGCAGCACGCCGGGGGGGCGGGAGACCCAGTACTTC. Its translation: CASSTPGGRETQYF.